This TCR beta chain was retrieved from a study of cytomegalovirus exposure and HLA in healthy donors. V lost 1 base, J lost 1 base, and 3 bases stayed unmatched. Germline V lookup: CDR1 SGHDN, CDR2 FVKESK. This CDR3 has 16 residues. The assay was immunoSEQ multiplex PCR, and TCRdb's table has in-frame clones only and misses some. The sample includes 180,000 or so clones, 86% of them seen just once. V is TRBV14 and J is TRBJ2-2; 7 bases agree with TRBD2. The TCR comes from a man aged 18-30 years in good health and CMV-seropositive. Sequencing was done on a sample of PBMCs. Here the CDR3 DNA reads TGTGCCAGCAGCCAAGTCCGCGGGGGGAACACCGGGGAGCTGTTTTTT. Its protein product is CASSQVRGGNTGELFF.